This passage covers 16 T cell receptor beta chains from one sample sequenced in a study of Graves' ophthalmopathy and Graves' hyperthyroidism. From RNA, the CDR3 regions of TCR beta chains were amplified and sequenced. A first-round RT-PCR used HTBI primers, followed by a second-round multiplex PCR. TCRdb itself ran the multiplex PCR reads through MiXCR, one entry per CDR3 protein. The sample holds 150,000 to 200,000 distinct CDR3 sequences, around two fifths seen once. Sequenced material: peripheral blood. The receptors originated from a woman aged 40 to 55 with Graves' ophthalmopathy.

This sequence joins TRBV6-2 or TRBV6-3 and TRBJ1-5, with a weak D call TRBD1 (6 bases). The CDR3 has 18 residues. CDR1 is MNHEY and CDR2 is SVGEGT in the germline V gene. Trimming took 2 bases from V and 2 from J, leaving 19 bases between them. The CDR3: CASSYLPSGAMRNQPQHF. DNA for the CDR3: TGTGCCAGCAGTTACCTCCCCTCAGGGGCCATGCGCAATCAGCCCCAGCATTTT.

In this sample, this clonotype turned up many times. The CDR3 bases are TGTGCCAGCAGAGGGAATTTGAACACTGAAGCTTTCTTT. It codes for CASRGNLNTEAFF. The genes are TRBV28 and TRBJ1-1; the D is unclear. Germline loops: CDR1 MDHEN, CDR2 SYDVKM. Trimming took off 6 bases at V and 0 bases at J, with 8 bases between the two ends. CDR3 length equals 13 residues.

The chain carries TRBV7-8 and TRBJ1-5; possible D gene TRBD1, 6 bases. Germline CDR1 reads SGHVS; CDR2 reads FQNEAQ. This CDR3 is built from 17 residues. Between the trimmed V and J ends, which lost 5 bases and 5 bases, there was a span of 22 bases. The CDR3 protein is CASSRAALGARYQPQHF. In DNA, the CDR3 is TGTGCCAGCAGCCGAGCGGCTTTGGGGGCCAGGTATCAGCCCCAGCATTTT.

V is TRBV24-1 and J is TRBJ2-5; D possibly corresponds to TRBD2 (5 bases). CDR3 length: 14 amino acids. V lost 5 bases and J lost 4, with 13 bases in between. Germline V gene lookup returns CDR1 KGHDR and CDR2 SFDVKD. Here the CDR3 reads CATSGTSGLETQYF. CDR3 nucleotide sequence: TGTGCCACCAGTGGGACTTCTGGCTTAGAGACCCAGTACTTC.

This chain links TRBV6-1 with TRBJ2-7; maybe TRBD2 (5 bases). V was pared by 4 bases and J by 1 base, with 14 bases between. Germline V CDR1 and CDR2: MNHNS, SASEGT. CDR3 length: 15 residues. CDR3 DNA sequence: TGTGCCAGCAGTGCCCCCCGGACGGGGTCCTACGAGCAGTACTTC. It encodes CASSAPRTGSYEQYF.

This clonotype occurred a few times. This chain uses TRBV6-2 or TRBV6-3 with TRBJ2-6; D perhaps matches TRBD1 (5 bases). This CDR3 spans 15 amino acids. Trimming left V 3 bases short and J 4 bases short, with 10 bases between. The germline V gene has CDR1 MNHEY and CDR2 SVGEGT. The CDR3 DNA follows: TGTGCCAGCAGTTATGGGGCGCTGGGGGCCAACGTCCTGACTTTC. Protein: CASSYGALGANVLTF.

The chain has TRBV28 and TRBJ2-2, with 8 bases matching TRBD2. The CDR3 covers 15 residues. The V and J ends lost 7 bases and 3 bases, in that order; junction bases with no gene match: 7. CDR1 is MDHEN, CDR2 SYDVKM, per germline. CDR3 loop: CASNGLAVDTGELFF. The CDR3, as DNA: TGTGCCAGCAATGGACTAGCAGTTGACACCGGGGAGCTGTTTTTT.

The rearrangement uses TRBV6-2 or TRBV6-3 and TRBJ2-7; D is perhaps TRBD1 (5 bases). V was cut by 6 bases and J by 3 bases, with 24 bases left in between. Germline-derived CDR1 and CDR2 are MNHEY and SVGEGT. CDR3 length equals 17 residues. The CDR3 loop is CASSPSTAGSKVYEQYF. CDR3 in DNA: TGTGCCAGCAGCCCCTCGACAGCCGGGTCCAAAGTCTACGAGCAGTACTTC.

This clonotype was detected many times. This CDR3 reads CASSQLDRSSYNSPLHF. The CDR3 DNA follows: TGTGCCAGCAGCCAATTGGACAGGAGCTCCTATAATTCACCCCTCCACTTT. The chain joins TRBV16 to TRBJ1-6, with 7 bases lining up with TRBD1. The CDR3 loop spans 17 amino acids. Unmatched junction bases numbered 3, after V lost 1 base and J lost 0 bases. Germline CDR1 and CDR2: KGHSY and FQNENV.

This rearrangement joins TRBV7-9 to TRBJ2-7, with a possible D match to TRBD1 (6 bases). This CDR3 contains 14 residues. Germline V CDR1 and CDR2: SEHNR, FQNEAQ (reference sequence). V lost 3 bases, J lost 3 bases, and 12 bases lay in between. DNA of the CDR3: TGTGCCAGCAGCTTGAACAGGGCAGACTACGAGCAGTACTTC. It encodes CASSLNRADYEQYF.

This clonotype came up many times. This chain joins TRBV6-1 and TRBJ1-5; D is undetermined. The CDR3 loop spans 13 amino acids. V was shortened by 0 bases and J by 6 bases, with 6 bases between the two germline ends. The germline CDR1 and CDR2 sequences are MNHNS and SASEGT. CDR3 sequence: CASSEAIGQPQHF. CDR3 nucleotides: TGTGCCAGCAGTGAAGCGATCGGTCAGCCCCAGCATTTT.

This clonotype was seen once. The chain links TRBV7-9 to TRBJ2-5; 9 bases agree with TRBD1. V lost 7 bases, J lost 3 bases, and 9 bases stayed unmatched. CDR3 length equals 15 residues. Per the germline V gene, CDR1 is SEHNR and CDR2 is FQNEAQ (reference sequence). This CDR3 reads CASTSHDRGKETQYF. DNA of the CDR3: TGTGCCAGCACCTCCCATGACAGGGGGAAAGAGACCCAGTACTTC.

This clonotype was recorded many times. The chain carries TRBV7-3 and TRBJ2-7, with D tentatively TRBD1 or TRBD2 (5 bases each). The CDR3 runs 15 residues. Trimming shortened V by 5 bases and J by 5 bases, and 19 bases separated the two germline ends. Germline V gives CDR1 SGHTA, CDR2 FQGTGA. This CDR3 is CASSPSGTLGDEQYF. The CDR3 nucleotides are TGTGCCAGCAGCCCCTCCGGGACCCTCGGGGACGAGCAGTACTTC.

The chain is built from TRBV4-1 and TRBJ2-5; D is ambiguous. This CDR3 has 16 amino acids. Germline V gene data show CDR1 as MGHRA and CDR2 as YSYEKL. V was clipped by 1 base and J by 2 bases, with 14 bases between them. Here the CDR3 reads CASSQGFRTVQETQYF. DNA for the CDR3: TGCGCCAGCAGCCAAGGTTTTCGTACAGTACAAGAGACCCAGTACTTC.

This clonotype showed up many times. The chain links TRBV11-2 to TRBJ2-5; D not resolved. This CDR3 region has 15 residues. Trimming took 3 bases from V and 3 from J, leaving 14 bases between them. Germline CDR1 SGHAT, CDR2 FQNNGV. The CDR3 loop reads CASSLASSVEETQYF. CDR3 nucleotides: TGTGCCAGCAGCTTGGCTTCGTCAGTCGAAGAGACCCAGTACTTC.

This clonotype has at least ten counts. The chain couples TRBV27 to TRBJ1-5, with 7 bases lining up with TRBD1. The CDR3 length is 16 residues. V gave up 6 bases and J gave up 4 bases; unmatched junction bases: 12. Germline V gene sequence: CDR1 MNHEY, CDR2 SMNVEV (reference sequence). Written as DNA, the CDR3 is TGTGCCAGCAGCCGAAACCGGGACAGACAAAATCAGCCCCAGCATTTT. Its protein is CASSRNRDRQNQPQHF.